This is a list of T cell receptor beta chains from one sample in a study of neoadjuvant anti-PD-1 for oral cavity cancer. Using immunoSEQ multiplex PCR, the repertoire was profiled, and TCRdb retains in-frame clones only, with some absent. This table holds tens of thousands of clones, 65% to 80% found once. The material was PBMCs, obtained before nivolumab (anti-PD-1) treatment. These receptors all stem from a person aged 40 to 85 with oral cavity squamous cell carcinoma. CDR3s include the opening cysteine and the closing phenylalanine or tryptophan. A D gene is named only where the DNA matches it firmly. Clone size is shown for a subset of rows, as once, few, many or a class of expanded clone.

D: TRBD2; size: NA; V: TRBV2; J: TRBJ2-7; DNA: TGTGCCAGCAGAGGACTAGCGGGAGGTAACTACGAGCAGTACTTC; CDR3: CASRGLAGGNYEQYF
D: TRBD2; size: few; V: TRBV28; J: TRBJ2-7; DNA: TGTGCCAGCAGGAGAGGGACTAGCGGTTCCTACGAGCAGTACTTC; CDR3: CASRRGTSGSYEQYF
D: TRBD1; size: NA; V: TRBV7-2; J: TRBJ2-5; DNA: TGTGCCAGCAGCCCGAGACAGGGGGCTGGAGAGACCCAGTACTTC; CDR3: CASSPRQGAGETQYF
D: NA; size: NA; V: TRBV6-1; J: TRBJ2-7; DNA: TGTGCCACGAGTTGGGGGACATTCTCCTACGAGCAGTACTTC; CDR3: CATSWGTFSYEQYF
D: NA; size: NA; V: TRBV9; J: TRBJ1-6; DNA: TGTGCCAGCAGCGTAGCGGGTAATTCACCCCTCCACTTT; CDR3: CASSVAGNSPLHF
D: TRBD2; size: NA; V: TRBV7-9; J: TRBJ2-1; DNA: TGTGCCAGCACGATGGGGGGGACCTACAATGAGCAGTTCTTC; CDR3: CASTMGGTYNEQFF
D: TRBD1; size: NA; V: TRBV15; J: TRBJ1-1; DNA: TGTGCCACCAGCAGATCACACCGGGACAGCCTTGAAGCTTTCTTT; CDR3: CATSRSHRDSLEAFF
D: NA; size: NA; V: TRBV6-1; J: TRBJ1-6; DNA: TGTGCCAGCAGTGAACTCGACAGTTTCGGCAGCTCCTATAATTCACCCCTCCACTTT; CDR3: CASSELDSFGSSYNSPLHF
D: NA; size: NA; V: TRBV7-7; J: TRBJ2-5; DNA: TGTGCTAGCAGCTTAGATCTTGGGCCCCAAGAGACCCAGTACTTC; CDR3: CASSLDLGPQETQYF
D: TRBD1; size: NA; V: TRBV6-1; J: TRBJ2-7; DNA: TGTGCCAGCAGTCCTCTGGGGACAGTCAACGAGCAGTACTTC; CDR3: CASSPLGTVNEQYF
D: NA; size: NA; V: TRBV5-1; J: TRBJ2-7; DNA: TGCGCCAGCAGCTTGCAGGAAACCTACGAGCAGTACTTC; CDR3: CASSLQETYEQYF
D: TRBD1; size: once; V: TRBV5-1; J: TRBJ2-7; DNA: TGCGCCAGCAGCCCCACGGGACAGGGGGCGAGAGAGCAGTACTTC; CDR3: CASSPTGQGAREQYF
D: NA; size: NA; V: TRBV7-9; J: TRBJ2-3; DNA: TGTGCCAGCAGCCTCGGGACACTGGCTGGGACAGATACGCAGTATTTT; CDR3: CASSLGTLAGTDTQYF
D: NA; size: NA; V: TRBV2; J: TRBJ1-1; DNA: TGTGCCACCACGTGGTTCCGGGACACCCACGACGGGGGCACTGAAGCTTTCTTT; CDR3: CATTWFRDTHDGGTEAFF
D: TRBD1; size: NA; V: TRBV7-9; J: TRBJ2-7; DNA: TGTGCCAGCAGCTTAGGAGCCGGGACAGGTTCGTACGAGCAGTACTTC; CDR3: CASSLGAGTGSYEQYF
D: NA; size: NA; V: TRBV4-2; J: TRBJ2-2; DNA: TGTGCCAGCAGTCCTGCGGAGAACACCGGGGAGCTGTTTTTT; CDR3: CASSPAENTGELFF
D: NA; size: NA; V: TRBV7-9; J: TRBJ2-1; DNA: TGTGCCAGCAGCTTAGGGGGATCCCTAAATGAGCAGTTCTTC; CDR3: CASSLGGSLNEQFF
D: TRBD1; size: NA; V: TRBV29-1; J: TRBJ2-7; DNA: TGCAGCGCCGGGACAGGGGACTACGAGCAGTACTTC; CDR3: CSAGTGDYEQYF
D: NA; size: NA; V: TRBV19; J: TRBJ2-2; DNA: TGTGCCAGCGTTAGCAGGGCGGGCGGGGAGCTGTTTTTT; CDR3: CASVSRAGGELFF
D: NA; size: NA; V: TRBV6-6; J: TRBJ1-5; DNA: TGTGCCAGCAGTTACCTCGGGGAAGGGCCCAATCAGCCCCAGCATTTT; CDR3: CASSYLGEGPNQPQHF
D: NA; size: once; V: TRBV27; J: TRBJ1-5; DNA: TGTGCCACCTGGGCTGGGAGCAATCAGCCCCAGCATTTT; CDR3: CATWAGSNQPQHF
D: NA; size: NA; V: TRBV6-1; J: TRBJ1-2; DNA: TGTGCCAGCAGTGAAGCGCGTCGGACGGGAGCTAACTATGGCTACACCTTC; CDR3: CASSEARRTGANYGYTF
D: TRBD2; size: NA; V: TRBV2; J: TRBJ2-3; DNA: TGTGCCAGCACGTTAGCGGGGGCCGCTAACACAGATACGCAGTATTTT; CDR3: CASTLAGAANTDTQYF
D: TRBD1; size: NA; V: TRBV11-2; J: TRBJ1-6; DNA: TGTGCCAGCAGCTTGGGACAGACCTATAATTCACCCCTCCACTTT; CDR3: CASSLGQTYNSPLHF
D: NA; size: NA; V: TRBV27; J: TRBJ2-7; DNA: TGTGCCAGCAGTTCCCTGGGGGGGGCCCGCGAGCAGTACTTC; CDR3: CASSSLGGAREQYF
D: TRBD2; size: NA; V: TRBV14; J: TRBJ2-1; DNA: TGTGCCAGCAGCTCTAGCGGGGGGGCCTCCAATGAGCAGTTCTTC; CDR3: CASSSSGGASNEQFF
D: TRBD2; size: few; V: TRBV2; J: TRBJ2-3; DNA: TGTGCCAGCGGACTAGCGGGAGTTAGCACAGATACGCAGTATTTT; CDR3: CASGLAGVSTDTQYF
D: NA; size: NA; V: TRBV14; J: TRBJ1-1; DNA: TGTGCCAGCAGCCCCTTCGCCACTGAAGCTTTCTTT; CDR3: CASSPFATEAFF
D: NA; size: NA; V: TRBV6-6; J: TRBJ1-2; DNA: TGTGCCAGCAGTTTGAGGGTTGGCTACACCTTC; CDR3: CASSLRVGYTF
D: TRBD2; size: NA; V: TRBV5-4; J: TRBJ2-7; DNA: TGTGCCAGCAGCTTGGGCGGGGGCTCCTACGAGCAGTACTTC; CDR3: CASSLGGGSYEQYF
D: NA; size: NA; V: TRBV7-2; J: TRBJ1-5; DNA: TGTGCCAGCAGCTTCGCCCCGTTGGGGGCGGGTAATCAGCCCCAGCATTTT; CDR3: CASSFAPLGAGNQPQHF
D: NA; size: NA; V: TRBV18; J: TRBJ2-1; DNA: TGTGCCAGCTCACCAAGGGCGCCCTACAATGAGCAGTTCTTC; CDR3: CASSPRAPYNEQFF
D: NA; size: once; V: TRBV6-4; J: TRBJ1-1; DNA: TGTGCCAGCAGTGAAAACCCGTTCCTTGCCAACACTGAAGCTTTCTTT; CDR3: CASSENPFLANTEAFF
D: NA; size: NA; V: TRBV29-1; J: TRBJ1-6; DNA: TGCAGCGTTGCCCCGGGCCCTCAAAAACCCCTCCACTTT; CDR3: CSVAPGPQKPLHF
D: NA; size: NA; V: TRBV11-2; J: TRBJ1-3; DNA: TGTGCCAGCAGCCAATATAAGGGGACCATATATTTT; CDR3: CASSQYKGTIYF
D: NA; size: NA; V: TRBV28; J: TRBJ1-2; DNA: TGTGCCAGCAGCCCCACCAATTTTGGCTACACCTTC; CDR3: CASSPTNFGYTF